This T cell receptor (beta chain) was identified during a study of T cell responses to AZD1222 COVID-19 vaccine. At the level of the study: Second-dose timings of about 4 or about 12 weeks were pooled.

Some clones are missing from TCRdb's copy, which holds only in-frame ones; the method was immunoSEQ multiplex PCR. In the table there are over 100,000 clones, approximately 90% of which are singletons. This CDR3 is built from 16 residues. V was cut by 2 bases and J by 2 bases, with 16 bases left in between. CDR1 and CDR2 from the germline V gene are MNHNS and SASEGT. The J gene is TRBJ2-7, the V gene TRBV6-1; D is uncertain. Sequencing was performed on peripheral blood, taken on day 0 of AZD1222 vaccination. The receptor's source is an adult in good health. CDR3 DNA sequence: TGTGCCAGCAGTGAATCTGGCAGTATATTCCCCTACGAGCAGTACGTC. Amino acids: CASSESGSIFPYEQYV.